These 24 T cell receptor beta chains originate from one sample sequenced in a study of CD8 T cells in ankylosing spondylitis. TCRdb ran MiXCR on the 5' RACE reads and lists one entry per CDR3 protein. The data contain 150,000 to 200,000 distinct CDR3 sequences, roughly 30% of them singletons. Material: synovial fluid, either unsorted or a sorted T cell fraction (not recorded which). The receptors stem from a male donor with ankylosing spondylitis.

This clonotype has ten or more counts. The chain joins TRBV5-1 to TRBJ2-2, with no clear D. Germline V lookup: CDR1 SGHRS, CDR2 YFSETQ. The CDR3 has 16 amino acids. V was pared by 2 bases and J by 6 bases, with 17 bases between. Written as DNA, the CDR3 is TGCGCCAGCAGCTTATCTATGGCGATCTCGTCCGGGGAGCTGTTTTTT. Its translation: CASSLSMAISSGELFF.

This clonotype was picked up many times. This CDR3 reads CASSHSRGPGRAQYF. In DNA form, the CDR3 reads TGTGCCAGCAGCCATTCCCGTGGGCCAGGGCGGGCGCAGTACTTC. This sequence joins TRBV28 and TRBJ2-7, with D perhaps matching TRBD1 or TRBD2 (5 bases each). Germline loops: CDR1 MDHEN, CDR2 SYDVKM. This CDR3 contains 15 residues. V was trimmed by 6 bases and J by 9 bases, leaving 24 bases between them.

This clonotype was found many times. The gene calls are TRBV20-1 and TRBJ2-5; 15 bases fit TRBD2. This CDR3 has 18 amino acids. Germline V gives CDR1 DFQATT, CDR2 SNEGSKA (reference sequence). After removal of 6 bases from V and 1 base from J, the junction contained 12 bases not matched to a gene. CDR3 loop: CSAQGLAGGPDLQETQYF. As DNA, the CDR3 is TGCAGTGCACAGGGACTAGCGGGAGGACCCGACCTCCAAGAGACCCAGTACTTC.

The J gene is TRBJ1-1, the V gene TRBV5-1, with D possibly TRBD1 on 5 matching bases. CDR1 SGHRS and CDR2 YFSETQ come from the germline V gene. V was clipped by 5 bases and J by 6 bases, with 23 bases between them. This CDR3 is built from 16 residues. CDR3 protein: CASSSGEAVSNSEAFF. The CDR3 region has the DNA TGCGCCAGCAGTTCGGGGGAGGCAGTCTCTAACTCTGAAGCTTTCTTT.

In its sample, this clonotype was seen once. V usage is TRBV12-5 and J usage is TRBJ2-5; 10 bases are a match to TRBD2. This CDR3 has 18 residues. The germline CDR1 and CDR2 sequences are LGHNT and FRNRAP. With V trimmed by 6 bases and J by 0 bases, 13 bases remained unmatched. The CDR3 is CASGDLGGSGGHQETQYF. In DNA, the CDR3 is TGTGCTAGTGGCGACTTGGGGGGTAGCGGGGGGCACCAAGAGACCCAGTACTTC.

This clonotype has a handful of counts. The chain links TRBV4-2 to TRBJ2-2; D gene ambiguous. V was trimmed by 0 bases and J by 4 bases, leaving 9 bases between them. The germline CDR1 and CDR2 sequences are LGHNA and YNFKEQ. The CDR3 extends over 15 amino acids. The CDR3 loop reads CASSQDDAATGELFF. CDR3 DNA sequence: TGTGCCAGCAGCCAAGATGACGCAGCCACCGGGGAGCTGTTTTTT.

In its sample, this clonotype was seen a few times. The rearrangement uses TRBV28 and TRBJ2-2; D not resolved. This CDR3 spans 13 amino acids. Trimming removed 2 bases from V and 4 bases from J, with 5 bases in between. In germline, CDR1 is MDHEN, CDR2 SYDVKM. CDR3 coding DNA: TGTGCCAGCAGTTTACTGAGCACCGGGGAGCTGTTTTTT. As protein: CASSLLSTGELFF.

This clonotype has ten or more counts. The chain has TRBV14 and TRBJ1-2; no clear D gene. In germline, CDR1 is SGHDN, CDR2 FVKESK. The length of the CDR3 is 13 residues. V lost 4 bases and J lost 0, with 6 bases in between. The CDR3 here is CASSPSPNYGYTF. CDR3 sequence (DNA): TGTGCCAGCAGCCCGTCTCCTAACTATGGCTACACCTTC.

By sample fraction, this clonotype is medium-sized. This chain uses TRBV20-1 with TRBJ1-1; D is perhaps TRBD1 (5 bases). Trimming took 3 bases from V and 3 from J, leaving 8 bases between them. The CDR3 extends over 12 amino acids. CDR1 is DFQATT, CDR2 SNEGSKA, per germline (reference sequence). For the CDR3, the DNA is TGCAGTGCTAGGTCGACAGACACTGAAGCTTTCTTT. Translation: CSARSTDTEAFF.

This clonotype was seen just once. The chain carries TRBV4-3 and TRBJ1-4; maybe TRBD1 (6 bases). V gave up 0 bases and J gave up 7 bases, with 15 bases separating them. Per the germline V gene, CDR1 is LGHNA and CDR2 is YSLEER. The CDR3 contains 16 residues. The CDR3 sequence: CASSQDGGALGEKLFF. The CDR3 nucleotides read TGCGCCAGCAGCCAAGATGGGGGCGCCCTAGGTGAAAAACTGTTTTTT.

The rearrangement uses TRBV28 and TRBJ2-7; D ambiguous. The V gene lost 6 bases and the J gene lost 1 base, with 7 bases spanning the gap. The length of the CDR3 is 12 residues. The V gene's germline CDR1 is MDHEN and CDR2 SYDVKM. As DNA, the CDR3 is TGTGCCAGCAGGGTTGGATCCTACGAGCAGTACTTC. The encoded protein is CASRVGSYEQYF.

The CDR3 reads CASSQGPGGIQETQYF. As DNA, the CDR3 is TGTGCCAGCAGCCAAGGGCCGGGGGGGATCCAAGAGACCCAGTACTTC. The rearrangement links TRBV3-1 to TRBJ2-5, with 8 bases lining up with TRBD2. Germline CDR1 LGHDT, CDR2 YNNKEL (reference sequence). Germline trimming cut 1 base from V and 1 base from J; bases unmatched to any gene: 5. The CDR3 loop spans 16 amino acids.

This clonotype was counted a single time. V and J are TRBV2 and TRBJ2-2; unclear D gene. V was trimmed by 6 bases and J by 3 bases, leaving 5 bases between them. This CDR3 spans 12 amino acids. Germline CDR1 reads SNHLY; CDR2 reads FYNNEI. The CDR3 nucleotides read TGTGCCAGCAGGGCTGACACCGGGGAGCTGTTTTTT. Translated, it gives CASRADTGELFF.

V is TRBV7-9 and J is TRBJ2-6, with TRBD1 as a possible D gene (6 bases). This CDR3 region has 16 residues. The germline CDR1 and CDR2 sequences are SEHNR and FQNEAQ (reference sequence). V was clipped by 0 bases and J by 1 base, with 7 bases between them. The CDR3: CASSLAQGSGANVLTF. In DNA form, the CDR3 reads TGTGCCAGCAGCTTAGCCCAGGGGTCTGGGGCCAACGTCCTGACTTTC.

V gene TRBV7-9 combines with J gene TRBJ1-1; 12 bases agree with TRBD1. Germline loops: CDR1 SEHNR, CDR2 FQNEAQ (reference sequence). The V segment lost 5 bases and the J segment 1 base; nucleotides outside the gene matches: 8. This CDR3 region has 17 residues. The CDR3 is CASSPPGTGGANTEAFF. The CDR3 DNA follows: TGTGCCAGCAGCCCCCCCGGGACAGGGGGCGCGAACACTGAAGCTTTCTTT. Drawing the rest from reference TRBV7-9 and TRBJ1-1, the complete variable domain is DTGVSQNPRHKITKRGQNVTFRCDPISEHNRLYWYRQTLGQGPEFLTYFQNEAQLEKSRLLSDRFSAERPKGSFSTLEIQRTEQGDSAMYLCASSPPGTGGANTEAFFGQGTRLTVV.

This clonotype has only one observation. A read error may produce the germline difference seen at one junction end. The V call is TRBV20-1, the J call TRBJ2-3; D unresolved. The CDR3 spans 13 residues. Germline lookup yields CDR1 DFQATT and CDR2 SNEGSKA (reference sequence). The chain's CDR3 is CSARVFGTDTQYF. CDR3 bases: TGCAGCGCTAGGGTATTTGGCACAGATACGCAGTATTTT.

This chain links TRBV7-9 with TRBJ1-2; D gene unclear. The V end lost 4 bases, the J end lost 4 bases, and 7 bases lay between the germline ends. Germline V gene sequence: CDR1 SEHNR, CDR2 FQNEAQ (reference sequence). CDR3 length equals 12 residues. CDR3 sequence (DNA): TGTGCCAGCAGCTCAGCCCTCTATGGCTACACCTTC. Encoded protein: CASSSALYGYTF.

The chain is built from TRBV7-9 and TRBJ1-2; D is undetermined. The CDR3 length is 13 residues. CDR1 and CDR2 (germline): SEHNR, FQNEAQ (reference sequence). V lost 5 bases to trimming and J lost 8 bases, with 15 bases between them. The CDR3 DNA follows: TGTGCCAGCAGCCAGATAGAGGGCTGGGGCTACACCTTC. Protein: CASSQIEGWGYTF.

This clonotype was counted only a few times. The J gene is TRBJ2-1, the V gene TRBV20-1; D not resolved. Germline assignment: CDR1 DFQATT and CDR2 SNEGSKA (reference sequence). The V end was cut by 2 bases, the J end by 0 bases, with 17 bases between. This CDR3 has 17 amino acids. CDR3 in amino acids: CSARQDPIFRSYNEQFF. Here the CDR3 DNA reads TGCAGTGCTAGACAGGACCCTATATTTCGCTCCTACAATGAGCAGTTCTTC.

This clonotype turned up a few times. The CDR3 loop reads CASSAGDGSYEQYF. Here the CDR3 DNA reads TGTGCCAGCAGCGCCGGGGACGGTTCCTACGAGCAGTACTTC. V is TRBV9 and J is TRBJ2-7, with D perhaps assigned TRBD1 or TRBD2 (5 bases each). Germline CDR1 and CDR2: SGDLS and YYNGEE. The CDR3 spans 14 residues. The V end lost 3 bases, the J end lost 1 base, and 11 bases lay between the germline ends. The complete variable domain, with remaining parts taken from reference TRBV9 and TRBJ2-7, reads DSGVTQTPKHLITATGQRVTLRCSPRSGDLSVYWYQQSLDQGLQFLIQYYNGEERAKGNILERFSAQQFPDLHSELNLSSLELGDSALYFCASSAGDGSYEQYFGPGTRLTVT.

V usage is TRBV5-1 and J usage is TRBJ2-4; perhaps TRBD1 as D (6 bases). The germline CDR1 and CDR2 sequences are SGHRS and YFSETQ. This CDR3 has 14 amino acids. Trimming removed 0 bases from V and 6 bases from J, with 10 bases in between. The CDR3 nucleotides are TGCGCCAGCAGCTTGGTAGGGGGTAGAAACATTCAGTACTTC. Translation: CASSLVGGRNIQYF. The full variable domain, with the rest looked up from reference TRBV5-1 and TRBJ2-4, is KAGVTQTPRYLIKTRGQQVTLSCSPISGHRSVSWYQQTPGQGLQFLFEYFSETQRNKGNFPGRFSGRQFSNSRSEMNVSTLELGDSALYLCASSLVGGRNIQYFGAGTRLSVL.

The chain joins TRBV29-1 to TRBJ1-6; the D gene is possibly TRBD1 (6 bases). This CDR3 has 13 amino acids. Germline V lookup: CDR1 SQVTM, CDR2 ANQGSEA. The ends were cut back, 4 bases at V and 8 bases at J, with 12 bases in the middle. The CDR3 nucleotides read TGCAGCGTTGGGGACACCCGTGATTCACCCCTCCACTTT. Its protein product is CSVGDTRDSPLHF. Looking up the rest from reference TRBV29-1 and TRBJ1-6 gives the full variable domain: SAVISQKPSRDICQRGTSLTIQCQVDSQVTMMFWYRQQPGQSLTLIATANQGSEATYESGFVIDKFPISRPNLTFSTLTVSNMSPEDSSIYLCSVGDTRDSPLHFGNGTRLTVT.

CDR3 DNA sequence: TGTGCCAGCAGTGCAAACCCGGGACAGGAGGATCAGCCCCAGCATTTT. This translates into CASSANPGQEDQPQHF. This rearrangement joins TRBV28 to TRBJ1-5, with 8 bases aligning to TRBD1. Germline assignment: CDR1 MDHEN and CDR2 SYDVKM. V trimming: 5 bases; J trimming: 5 bases; junction bases outside the gene matches: 11. This CDR3 contains 16 residues.

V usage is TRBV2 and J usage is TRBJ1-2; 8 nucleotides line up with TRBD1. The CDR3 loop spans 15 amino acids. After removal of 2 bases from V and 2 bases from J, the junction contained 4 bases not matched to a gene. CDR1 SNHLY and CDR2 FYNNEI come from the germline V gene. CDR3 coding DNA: TGTGCCAGCAGTGAACATGACAGGGGAAACTATGGCTACACCTTC. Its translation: CASSEHDRGNYGYTF.